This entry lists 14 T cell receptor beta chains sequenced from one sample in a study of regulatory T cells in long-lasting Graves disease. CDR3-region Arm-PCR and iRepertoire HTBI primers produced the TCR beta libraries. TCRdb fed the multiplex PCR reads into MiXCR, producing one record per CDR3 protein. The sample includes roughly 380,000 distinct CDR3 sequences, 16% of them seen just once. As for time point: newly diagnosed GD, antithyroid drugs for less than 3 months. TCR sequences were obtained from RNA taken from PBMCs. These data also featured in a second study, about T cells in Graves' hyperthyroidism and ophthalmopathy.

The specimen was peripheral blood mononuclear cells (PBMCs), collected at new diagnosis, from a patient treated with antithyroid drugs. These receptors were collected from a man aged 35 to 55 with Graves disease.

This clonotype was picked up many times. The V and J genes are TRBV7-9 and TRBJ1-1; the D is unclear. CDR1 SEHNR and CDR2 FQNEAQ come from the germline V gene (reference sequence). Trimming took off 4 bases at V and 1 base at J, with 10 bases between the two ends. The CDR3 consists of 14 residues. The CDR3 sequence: CASSSPPENTEAFF. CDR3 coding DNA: TGTGCCAGCAGCTCCCCCCCAGAGAACACTGAAGCTTTCTTT.

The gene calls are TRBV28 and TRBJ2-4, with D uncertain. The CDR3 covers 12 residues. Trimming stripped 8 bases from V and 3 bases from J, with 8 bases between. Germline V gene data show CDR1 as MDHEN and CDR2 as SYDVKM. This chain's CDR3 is CASASLKNIQYF. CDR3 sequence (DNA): TGTGCCAGCGCGAGCCTCAAAAACATTCAGTACTTC.

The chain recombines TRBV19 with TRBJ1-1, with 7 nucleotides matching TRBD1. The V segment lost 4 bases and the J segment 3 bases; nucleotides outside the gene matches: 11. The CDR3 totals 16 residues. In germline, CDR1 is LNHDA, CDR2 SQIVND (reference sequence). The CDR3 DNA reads TGTGCCAGTAGTAAGGGGGCGTCAGGAACTTACACTGAAGCTTTCTTT. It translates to CASSKGASGTYTEAFF.

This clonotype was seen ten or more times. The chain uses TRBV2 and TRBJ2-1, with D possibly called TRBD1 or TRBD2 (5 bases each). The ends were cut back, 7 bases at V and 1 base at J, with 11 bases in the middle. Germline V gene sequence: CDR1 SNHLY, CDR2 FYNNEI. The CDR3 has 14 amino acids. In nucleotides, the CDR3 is TGTGCCAGCAAAAGGGGCGGGTCCTACAATGAGCAGTTCTTC. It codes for CASKRGGSYNEQFF.

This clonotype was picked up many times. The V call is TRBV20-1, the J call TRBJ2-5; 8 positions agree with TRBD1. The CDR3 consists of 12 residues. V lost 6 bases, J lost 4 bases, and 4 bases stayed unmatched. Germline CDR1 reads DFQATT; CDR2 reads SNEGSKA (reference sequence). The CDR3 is CSATGAGETQYF. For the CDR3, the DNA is TGCAGTGCGACAGGGGCAGGAGAGACCCAGTACTTC.

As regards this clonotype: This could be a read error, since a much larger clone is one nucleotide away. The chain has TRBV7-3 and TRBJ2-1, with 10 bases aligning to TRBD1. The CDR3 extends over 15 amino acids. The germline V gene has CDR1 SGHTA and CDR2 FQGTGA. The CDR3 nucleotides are TGTGCCGGCAGCTTAGGGGACAGGGGTAGCGATGAGCAGTTCTTC. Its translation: CAGSLGDRGSDEQFF.

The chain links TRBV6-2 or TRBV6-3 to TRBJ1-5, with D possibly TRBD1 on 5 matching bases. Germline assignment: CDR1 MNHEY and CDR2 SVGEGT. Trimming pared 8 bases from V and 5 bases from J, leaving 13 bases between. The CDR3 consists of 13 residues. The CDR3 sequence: CASGWQGHQPQHF. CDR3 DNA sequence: TGTGCCAGCGGATGGCAGGGCCATCAGCCCCAGCATTTT.

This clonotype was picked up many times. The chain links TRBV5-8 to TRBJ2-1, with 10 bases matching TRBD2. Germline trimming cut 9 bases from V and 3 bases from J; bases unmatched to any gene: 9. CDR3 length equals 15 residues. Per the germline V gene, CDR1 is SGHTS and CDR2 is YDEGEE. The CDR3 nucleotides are TGTGCCATCTCAGCGGGGGGGCCAAACTACAATGAGCAGTTCTTC. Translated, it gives CAISAGGPNYNEQFF. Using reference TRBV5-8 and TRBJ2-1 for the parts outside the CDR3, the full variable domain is EAGVTQSPTHLIKTRGQQATLRCSPISGHTSVYWYQQALGLGLQFLLWYDEGEERNRGNFPPRFSGRQFPNYSSELNVNALELEDSALYLCAISAGGPNYNEQFFGPGTRLTVL.

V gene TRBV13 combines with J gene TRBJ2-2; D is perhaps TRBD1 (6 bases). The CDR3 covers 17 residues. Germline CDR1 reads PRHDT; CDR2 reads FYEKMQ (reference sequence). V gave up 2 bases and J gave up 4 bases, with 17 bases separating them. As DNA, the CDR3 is TGTGCCAGCAGCTTATCGACAGGACGGAAGGGCACCGGGGAGCTGTTTTTT. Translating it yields CASSLSTGRKGTGELFF.

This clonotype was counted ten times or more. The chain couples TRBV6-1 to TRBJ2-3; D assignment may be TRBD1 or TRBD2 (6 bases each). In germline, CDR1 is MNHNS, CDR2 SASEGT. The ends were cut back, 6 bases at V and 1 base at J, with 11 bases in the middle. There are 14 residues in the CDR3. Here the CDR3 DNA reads TGTGCCAGCAGGATGGGGGGCCGCACAGATACGCAGTATTTT. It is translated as CASRMGGRTDTQYF.

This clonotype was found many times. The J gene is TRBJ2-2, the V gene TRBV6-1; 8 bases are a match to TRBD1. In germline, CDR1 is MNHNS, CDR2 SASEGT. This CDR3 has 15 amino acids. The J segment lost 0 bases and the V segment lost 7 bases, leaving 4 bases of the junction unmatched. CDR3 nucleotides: TGTGCCAGCAAGGGACAGGCCGCGAACACCGGGGAGCTGTTTTTT. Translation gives CASKGQAANTGELFF.

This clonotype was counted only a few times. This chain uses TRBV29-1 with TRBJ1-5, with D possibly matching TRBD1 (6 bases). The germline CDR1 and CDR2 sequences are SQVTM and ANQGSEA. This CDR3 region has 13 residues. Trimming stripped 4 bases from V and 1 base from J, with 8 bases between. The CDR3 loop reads CSVAGTSNQPQHF. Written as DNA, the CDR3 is TGCAGCGTTGCCGGGACAAGCAATCAGCCCCAGCATTTT.

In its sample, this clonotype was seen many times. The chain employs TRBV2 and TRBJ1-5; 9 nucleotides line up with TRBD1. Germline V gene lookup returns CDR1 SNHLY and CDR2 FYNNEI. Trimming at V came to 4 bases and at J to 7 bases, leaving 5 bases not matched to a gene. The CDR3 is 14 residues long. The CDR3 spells CASSAGQGLQPQHF. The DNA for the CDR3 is TGTGCCAGCAGTGCGGGACAGGGTCTCCAGCCCCAGCATTTT.

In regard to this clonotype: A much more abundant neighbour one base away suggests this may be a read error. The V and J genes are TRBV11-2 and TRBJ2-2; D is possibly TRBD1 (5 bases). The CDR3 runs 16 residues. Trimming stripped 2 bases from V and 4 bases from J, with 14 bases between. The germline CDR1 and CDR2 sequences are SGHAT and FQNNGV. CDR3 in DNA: TGTGCCAGCAGCTTACTGGGGCTAAGAGGCACCGGGGAGCTGTTTTTT. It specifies CASSLLGLRGTGELFF.